The 17 T cell receptor beta chains below all came from one sample that was sequenced in a study of T-cell reconstitution after alpha-beta-depleted transplantation in children (dated by TCRdb to 2016 to 2017). This specimen's treatment or condition label, per the study, means: allogeneic hematopoietic cell transplantation with graft depleted of TCRalphabeta T cells and CD19 B cells. The receptor library was made with PCR. Sequencing took place on an Illumina HiSeq 2500. TCR libraries were prepared with molecular barcoding, using unique molecular identifiers to normalize TCRbeta repertoire quantification. TCRdb applied fastp at Q25 and MiXCR to the public reads, then kept only in-frame beta chains. Every entry covers one CDR3 protein and lists the most common genes and DNA from its rows. The sample table holds approximately 250,000 distinct CDR3 sequences, of which 25% were seen once. 2.6% of the sample goes to the ten largest clones.

This material consisted of PBMCs, taken before TCRalphabeta/CD19-depleted stem cell transplant. The receptors here all came from a girl aged 2 to 9 with Fanconi anemia, due to receive a stem cell transplant.

This clonotype was counted at least ten times. J is TRBJ2-3 and V is TRBV20-1; D is perhaps TRBD2 (6 bases). This CDR3 region has 14 residues. Per the germline V gene, CDR1 is DFQATT and CDR2 is SNEGSKA (reference sequence). V dropped 0 bases and J dropped 3 bases, with 10 bases sitting between them. The CDR3 sequence: CSARETGVTDTQYF. CDR3 nucleotides: TGCAGTGCTAGAGAAACGGGGGTTACAGATACGCAGTATTTT.

This clonotype was found a few times. The CDR3 loop is CSVETGIYEQYF. The CDR3 DNA follows: TGCAGCGTGGAGACAGGGATCTACGAGCAGTACTTC. The chain employs TRBV29-1 and TRBJ2-7; 7 bases match TRBD1. Germline loops: CDR1 SQVTM, CDR2 ANQGSEA. CDR3 length: 12 residues. The V segment lost 6 bases and the J segment 3 bases; nucleotides outside the gene matches: 5.

The J gene is TRBJ2-1, the V gene TRBV29-1; 10 bases align to TRBD2. Germline CDR1 is SQVTM and CDR2 is ANQGSEA. Trimming took 0 bases from V and 10 from J; bases not matched to a gene: 12. This CDR3 is 16 amino acids long. For the CDR3, the DNA is TGCAGCGTTGAAGATGAGATAGCGGGAGGCGATGAGGAGCAGTTCTTC. Protein sequence: CSVEDEIAGGDEEQFF.

This chain joins TRBV6-2 or TRBV6-3 and TRBJ2-1; the D is unclear. V was trimmed by 3 bases and J by 9 bases, leaving 9 bases between them. The CDR3 is 12 residues long. Germline V gives CDR1 MNHEY, CDR2 SVGEGT. In DNA, the CDR3 is TGTGCCAGCAGTTATGGAGATGCTGAGCAGTTCTTC. This translates into CASSYGDAEQFF.

Many counts were recorded for this clonotype. This chain joins TRBV7-3 and TRBJ2-1; no firm D call. The CDR3 spans 13 residues. Per the germline V gene, CDR1 is SGHTA and CDR2 is FQGTGA. V lost 0 bases, J lost 9 bases, and 9 bases lay in between. CDR3 coding DNA: TGTGCCAGCAGCTTAACGCCCGCGGTTGAGCAGTTCTTC. It codes for CASSLTPAVEQFF.

The table lists this clonotype with many counts. The CDR3 DNA follows: TGTGCCAGCAGCTTAGTAGGGACAGTCCTCTCCTACGAGCAGTACTTC. Translation gives CASSLVGTVLSYEQYF. J is TRBJ2-7 and V is TRBV7-2; TRBD1 matches 7 bases. CDR3 length: 16 amino acids. Germline CDR1 and CDR2: SGHTA and FQGNSA. The trim removed 1 base at V and 0 bases at J, leaving 6 bases unmatched. The complete variable domain, with remaining parts taken from reference TRBV7-2 and TRBJ2-7, reads GAGVSQSPSNKVTEKGKDVELRCDPISGHTALYWYRQSLGQGLEFLIYFQGNSAPDKSGLPSDRFSAERTGGSVSTLTIQRTQQEDSAVYLCASSLVGTVLSYEQYFGPGTRLTVT.

This clonotype was seen repeatedly, ten times or more. V usage is TRBV6-2 or TRBV6-3 and J usage is TRBJ2-3; 11 positions agree with TRBD2. The J segment lost 2 bases and the V segment lost 0 bases, leaving 13 bases of the junction unmatched. Germline V gene lookup returns CDR1 MNHEY and CDR2 SVGEGT. This CDR3 comprises 20 residues. CDR3: CASSYSLLAGGPDPTDTQYF. The CDR3 bases are TGTGCCAGCAGTTACTCGCTCCTAGCGGGGGGTCCCGACCCCACAGATACGCAGTATTTT.

V is TRBV29-1 and J is TRBJ1-3; D gene unclear. Per the germline V gene, CDR1 is SQVTM and CDR2 is ANQGSEA. Deletions cut 7 bases from V and 2 bases from J, with 15 bases between. This CDR3 region has 14 residues. CDR3: CSGRKPGPGNTIYF. The CDR3 nucleotides read TGCAGCGGACGTAAGCCAGGTCCTGGAAACACCATATATTTT.

This rearrangement joins TRBV6-5 to TRBJ1-2, with TRBD1 matching over 7 bases. V gave up 5 bases and J gave up 3 bases; unmatched junction bases: 9. Germline lookup yields CDR1 MNHEY and CDR2 SVGAGI. The CDR3 is 15 residues long. In nucleotides, the CDR3 is TGTGCCAGCAGTCATAGACAGGGTGGAGACTATGGCTACACCTTC. Translation gives CASSHRQGGDYGYTF.

This clonotype was found many times. A read error may produce the germline difference seen at one junction end. The chain combines TRBV20-1 with TRBJ2-1, with 13 bases that match TRBD2. The CDR3 length is 14 residues. Germline V gene lookup returns CDR1 DFQATT and CDR2 SNEGSKA (reference sequence). Written as DNA, the CDR3 is TGCAGTGCCCCGGGACTAGCGGGATACAGTGAGCAGTTCTTC. Amino acids: CSAPGLAGYSEQFF.

This clonotype was counted ten times or more. V gene TRBV4-2 combines with J gene TRBJ2-3, with 8 bases identical to TRBD2. J was trimmed by 2 bases and V by 2 bases; bases with no gene match: 6. In germline, CDR1 is LGHNA, CDR2 YNFKEQ. The CDR3 sequence is 16 residues long. CDR3 loop: CASSQSVAGYTDTQYF. As DNA, the CDR3 is TGTGCCAGCAGCCAATCTGTAGCGGGGTACACAGATACGCAGTATTTT.

The rearrangement joins TRBV7-3 to TRBJ2-2; a possible D gene is TRBD1 (6 bases). The V and J ends lost 6 bases and 3 bases respectively, with 11 bases between them. The germline CDR1 and CDR2 sequences are SGHTA and FQGTGA. CDR3 length: 14 amino acids. The CDR3 region is CASRQGRDTGELFF. CDR3 nucleotide sequence: TGTGCCAGCAGACAGGGCAGAGACACCGGGGAGCTGTTTTTT.

The chain joins TRBV29-1 to TRBJ2-7; D is ambiguous. Per germline, CDR1 SQVTM and CDR2 ANQGSEA. V lost 5 bases to trimming and J lost 0 bases, with 17 bases between them. The CDR3 has 15 amino acids. CDR3 sequence: CSVLFGTGPSYEQYF. The CDR3 bases are TGCAGCGTTTTGTTCGGTACGGGCCCCTCCTACGAGCAGTACTTC.

On this clonotype: Just one base apart from a much larger clone, this may be a read error. The CDR3 DNA reads TGCAGCGCCTTCACAGGGGGCTACGAGCAGCACTTC. Its protein is CSAFTGGYEQHF. The chain employs TRBV29-1 and TRBJ2-7; 9 bases fit TRBD1. Looked up from germline, CDR1 is SQVTM and CDR2 is ANQGSEA. This CDR3 is 12 amino acids long.

This clonotype was found many times. The DNA of the CDR3 is TGTGCCAGCAGTTTAGTATACACCGGGGAGCTGTTTTTT. Its protein is CASSLVYTGELFF. The chain employs TRBV12-3 or TRBV12-4 and TRBJ2-2, with no clear D. There are 13 residues in the CDR3. V was shortened by 1 base and J by 3 bases, with 3 bases between the two germline ends.

This clonotype was detected a few times. V and J are TRBV7-3 and TRBJ2-1, with a weak D call TRBD2 (6 bases). Germline lookup yields CDR1 SGHTA and CDR2 FQGTGA. Trimming left V 4 bases short and J 5 bases short, with 18 bases between. CDR3 length: 16 amino acids. Written as DNA, the CDR3 is TGTGCCAGCAGCTCCCTGACAGAGGGAGGAAACAATGAGCAGTTCTTC. Protein: CASSSLTEGGNNEQFF.

Notes on this clonotype: With a much larger clone just one base away, this may be a read error. The V and J genes are TRBV29-1 and TRBJ2-1; TRBD1 is a possible D gene (5 bases). V was pared by 4 bases and J by 5 bases, with 12 bases between. The CDR3 has 13 amino acids. CDR1 is SQVTM and CDR2 is ANQGSEA in the germline V gene. This chain's CDR3 is CSVVPGNDNEQFF. DNA of the CDR3: TGCAGCGTTGTTCCAGGGAACGACAATGAGCAGTTCTTC.